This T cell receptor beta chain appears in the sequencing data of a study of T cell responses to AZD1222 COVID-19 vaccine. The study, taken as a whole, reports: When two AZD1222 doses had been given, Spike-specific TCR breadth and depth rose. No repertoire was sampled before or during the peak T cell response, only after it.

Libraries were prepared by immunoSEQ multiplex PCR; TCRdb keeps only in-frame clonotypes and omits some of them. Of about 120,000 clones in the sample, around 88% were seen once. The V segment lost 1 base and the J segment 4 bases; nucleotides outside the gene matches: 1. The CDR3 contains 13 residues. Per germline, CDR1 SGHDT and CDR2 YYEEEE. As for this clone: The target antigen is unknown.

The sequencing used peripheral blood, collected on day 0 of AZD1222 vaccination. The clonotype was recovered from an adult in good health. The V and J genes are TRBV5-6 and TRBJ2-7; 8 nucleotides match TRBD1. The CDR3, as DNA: TGTGCCAGCAGCTTGCGACAGGGGTACGAGCAGTACTTC. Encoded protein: CASSLRQGYEQYF.